The rows below give T cell receptor beta chains drawn from one sample of a study of blood T cell repertoires in COVID-19. The protocol was immunoSEQ multiplex PCR, while the TCRdb copy is restricted to in-frame clones and leaves out a portion. The sample records some 200,000 clones, 80% to 95% being singletons. The source material was peripheral blood. These receptors were collected from a man in his fifties with acute or convalescent COVID-19. Each CDR3 is given with its conserved first and last residue. D genes are given only for firm matches. A row's size may be missing; if present it is once, few, many or a size class.

v_call	d_call	j_call	clone_size	cdr3_aa	cdr3_nt
TRBV14	TRBD2	TRBJ2-1	once	CASSQTSGNLNEQFF	TGTGCCAGCAGCCAAACTAGCGGCAACCTCAATGAGCAGTTCTTC
TRBV11-2	-	TRBJ1-2	-	CASSLEGAHGYTF	TGTGCCAGCAGCTTAGAAGGGGCCCATGGCTACACCTTC
TRBV18	TRBD1	TRBJ2-7	-	CASSLSDRGGEQYF	TGTGCCAGCTCACTTTCGGACAGGGGCGGCGAGCAGTACTTC
TRBV30	-	TRBJ2-7	-	CAGTGDFSYEQYF	TGTGCCGGAACAGGGGACTTCTCCTACGAGCAGTACTTC
TRBV6-6	TRBD1	TRBJ1-5	-	CASSLSPGTGRVRNQPQHF	TGTGCCAGCAGTCTCTCCCCCGGGACAGGGAGGGTTCGCAATCAGCCCCAGCATTTT
TRBV19	-	TRBJ1-4	-	CASSNGPREEKLFF	TGTGCCAGTAGTAATGGTCCGAGGGAGGAAAAACTGTTTTTT
TRBV2	TRBD1	TRBJ2-5	-	CASTSRTGLGETQYF	TGTGCCAGCACCTCCCGGACAGGGTTGGGTGAGACCCAGTACTTC
TRBV7-3	TRBD1	TRBJ1-2	-	CASSPPGQTPGGYTF	TGTGCCAGCAGCCCCCCGGGACAGACTCCCGGTGGCTACACCTTC
TRBV28	TRBD2	TRBJ2-7	-	CASTPGGRANEQYF	TGTGCCAGCACCCCCGGGGGGAGGGCCAACGAGCAGTACTTC
TRBV18	-	TRBJ2-2	-	CASSPPQGLNTGELFF	TGTGCCAGCTCACCCCCACAGGGTCTTAACACCGGGGAGCTGTTTTTT
TRBV6-2/TRBV6-3	TRBD1	TRBJ1-5	-	CASSRGTGGNQPQHF	TGTGCCAGCAGCCGAGGGACAGGCGGCAATCAGCCCCAGCATTTT
TRBV6-5	TRBD1	TRBJ2-2	-	CASGRTGTNTGELFF	TGTGCCAGCGGAAGGACAGGAACGAACACCGGGGAGCTGTTTTTT
TRBV19	-	TRBJ1-6	-	CASTRESSYNSPLHF	TGTGCCAGTACCCGGGAGAGCTCCTATAATTCACCCCTCCACTTT
TRBV3-1/TRBV3-2	-	TRBJ1-2	-	CASSSGAGYTF	TGTGCCAGCAGTTCTGGAGCTGGCTACACCTTC
TRBV28	-	TRBJ2-7	-	CASTGDWSYEQYF	TGTGCCAGCACCGGCGACTGGTCCTACGAGCAGTACTTC
TRBV18	TRBD2	TRBJ2-7	-	CASSPWTSGYEQYF	TGTGCCAGCTCACCGTGGACTAGCGGCTACGAGCAGTACTTC
TRBV7-2	-	TRBJ2-1	-	CASSLAFSSYNEQFF	TGTGCCAGCAGCTTAGCTTTCAGCTCCTACAATGAGCAGTTCTTC
TRBV3-1/TRBV3-2	-	TRBJ2-6	-	CASTSRIGGSGSGANVLTF	TGTGCCAGCACCTCAAGAATAGGCGGGTCGGGCTCTGGGGCCAACGTCCTGACTTTC